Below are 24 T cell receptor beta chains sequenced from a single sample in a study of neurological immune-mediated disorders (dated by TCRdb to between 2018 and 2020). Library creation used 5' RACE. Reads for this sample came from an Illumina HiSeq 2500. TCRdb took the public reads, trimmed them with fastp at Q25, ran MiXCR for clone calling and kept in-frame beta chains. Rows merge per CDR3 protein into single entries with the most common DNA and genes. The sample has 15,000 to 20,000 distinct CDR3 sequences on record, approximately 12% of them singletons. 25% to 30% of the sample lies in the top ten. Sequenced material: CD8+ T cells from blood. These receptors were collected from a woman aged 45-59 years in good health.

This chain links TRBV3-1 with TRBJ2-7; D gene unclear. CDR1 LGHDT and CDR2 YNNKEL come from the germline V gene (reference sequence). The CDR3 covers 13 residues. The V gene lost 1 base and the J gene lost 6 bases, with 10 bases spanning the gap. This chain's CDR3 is CASSQAGVSEQYF. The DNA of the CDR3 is TGTGCCAGCAGCCAAGCTGGGGTCTCCGAGCAGTACTTC.

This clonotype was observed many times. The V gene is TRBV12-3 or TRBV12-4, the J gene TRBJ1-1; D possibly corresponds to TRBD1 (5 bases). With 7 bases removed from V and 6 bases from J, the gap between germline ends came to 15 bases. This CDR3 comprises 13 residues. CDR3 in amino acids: CASKVGGWPEAFF. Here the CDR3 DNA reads TGTGCCAGCAAGGTTGGGGGTTGGCCTGAAGCTTTCTTT.

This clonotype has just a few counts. The CDR3 sequence: CASVGVNTQYF. The CDR3 DNA follows: TGTGCCAGCGTGGGGGTAAATACGCAGTATTTT. The gene calls are TRBV27 and TRBJ2-3; perhaps D is TRBD1 or TRBD2 (5 bases each). The CDR3 runs to 11 residues. Trimming removed 8 bases from V and 7 bases from J, with 10 bases in between. Germline V CDR1 and CDR2: MNHEY, SMNVEV (reference sequence).

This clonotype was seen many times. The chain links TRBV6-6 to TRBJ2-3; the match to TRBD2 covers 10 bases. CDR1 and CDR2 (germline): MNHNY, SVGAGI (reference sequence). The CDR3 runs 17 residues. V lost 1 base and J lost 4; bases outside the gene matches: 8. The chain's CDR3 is CASSYYPSGGAADTQYF. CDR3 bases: TGTGCCAGCAGTTACTATCCCAGCGGGGGGGCCGCAGATACGCAGTATTTT.

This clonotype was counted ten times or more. The chain's CDR3 is CASNPSGELFF. DNA of the CDR3: TGTGCCAGCAACCCCTCGGGGGAGCTGTTTTTT. The rearrangement links TRBV7-9 to TRBJ2-2, with D hard to call. This CDR3 has 11 amino acids. V was shortened by 7 bases and J by 8 bases, with 8 bases between the two germline ends. CDR1 and CDR2 from the germline V gene are SEHNR and FQNEAQ (reference sequence).

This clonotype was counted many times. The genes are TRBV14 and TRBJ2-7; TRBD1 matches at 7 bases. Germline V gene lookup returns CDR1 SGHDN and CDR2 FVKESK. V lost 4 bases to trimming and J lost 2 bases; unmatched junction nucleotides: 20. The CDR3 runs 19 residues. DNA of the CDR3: TGTGCCAGCAGCCCTCCCGGGACAGAACTTCTGGTGCCTCCCTACGAGCAGTACTTC. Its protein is CASSPPGTELLVPPYEQYF.

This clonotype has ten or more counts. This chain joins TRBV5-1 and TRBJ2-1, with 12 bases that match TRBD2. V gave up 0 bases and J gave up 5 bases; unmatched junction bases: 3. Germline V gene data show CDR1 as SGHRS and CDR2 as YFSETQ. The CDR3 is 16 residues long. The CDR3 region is CASSLGLAGAHNEQFF. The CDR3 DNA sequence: TGCGCCAGCAGCTTGGGACTAGCGGGAGCCCACAATGAGCAGTTCTTC.

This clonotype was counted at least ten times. CDR3 coding DNA: TGCAGTGCTAGAGATCCGGGACTCTTAGCCAAAAACATTCAGTACTTC. Amino acids: CSARDPGLLAKNIQYF. This chain uses TRBV20-1 with TRBJ2-4; tentative D call: TRBD2 (6 bases). Germline V gene sequence: CDR1 DFQATT, CDR2 SNEGSKA (reference sequence). This CDR3 region has 16 residues. V dropped 0 bases and J dropped 0 bases, with 12 bases sitting between them.

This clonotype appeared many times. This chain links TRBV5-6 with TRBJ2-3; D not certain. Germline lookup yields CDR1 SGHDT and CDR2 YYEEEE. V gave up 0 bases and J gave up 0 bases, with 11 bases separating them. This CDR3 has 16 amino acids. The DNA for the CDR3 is TGTGCCAGCAGCTTGGTGGAAGGGTCTAGCACAGATACGCAGTATTTT. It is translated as CASSLVEGSSTDTQYF. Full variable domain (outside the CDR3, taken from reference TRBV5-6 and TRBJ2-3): DAGVTQSPTHLIKTRGQQVTLRCSPKSGHDTVSWYQQALGQGPQFIFQYYEEEERQRGNFPDRFSGHQFPNYSSELNVNALLLGDSALYLCASSLVEGSSTDTQYFGPGTRLTVL.

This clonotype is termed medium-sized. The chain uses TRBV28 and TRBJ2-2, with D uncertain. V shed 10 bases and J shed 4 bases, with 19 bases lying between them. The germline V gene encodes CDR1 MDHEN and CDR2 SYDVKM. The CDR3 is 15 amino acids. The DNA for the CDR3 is TGTGCCACCTCGGACGGACGGATGGGCACCGGGGAGCTGTTTTTT. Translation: CATSDGRMGTGELFF.

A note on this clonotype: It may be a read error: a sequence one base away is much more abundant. This CDR3 is CASSYIGGGSYKQYF. The DNA for the CDR3 is TGTGCCAGCAGTTACATAGGGGGAGGCTCCTACAAGCAGTACTTC. The chain couples TRBV6-2 or TRBV6-3 to TRBJ2-7; D possibly uses TRBD1 or TRBD2 (6 bases each). CDR1 and CDR2 from the germline V gene are MNHEY and SVGEGT. This CDR3 spans 15 amino acids.

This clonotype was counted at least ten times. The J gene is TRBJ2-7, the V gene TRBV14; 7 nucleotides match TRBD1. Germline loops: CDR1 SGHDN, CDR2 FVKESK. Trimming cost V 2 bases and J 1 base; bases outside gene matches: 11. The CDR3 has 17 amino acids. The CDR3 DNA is TGTGCCAGCAGCCAACCCGGGACAGATGACTTATCCTACGAGCAGTACTTC. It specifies CASSQPGTDDLSYEQYF. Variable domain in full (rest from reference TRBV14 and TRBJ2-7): EAGVTQFPSHSVIEKGQTVTLRCDPISGHDNLYWYRRVMGKEIKFLLHFVKESKQDESGMPNNRFLAERTGGTYSTLKVQPAELEDSGVYFCASSQPGTDDLSYEQYFGPGTRLTVT.

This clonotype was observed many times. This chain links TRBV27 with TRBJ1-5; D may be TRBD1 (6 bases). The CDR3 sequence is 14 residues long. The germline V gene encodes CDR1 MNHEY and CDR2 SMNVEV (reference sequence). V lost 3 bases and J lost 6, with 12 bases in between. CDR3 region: CASSFWGGGQPQHF. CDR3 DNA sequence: TGTGCCAGCAGTTTTTGGGGAGGGGGTCAGCCCCAGCATTTT.

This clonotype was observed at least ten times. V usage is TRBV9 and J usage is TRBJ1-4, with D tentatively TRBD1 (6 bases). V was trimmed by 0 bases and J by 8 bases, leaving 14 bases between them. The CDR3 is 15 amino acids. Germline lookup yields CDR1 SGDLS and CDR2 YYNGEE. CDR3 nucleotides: TGTGCCAGCAGCGTAGATCTGAACGGGGGCGAAAAACTGTTTTTT. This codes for CASSVDLNGGEKLFF.

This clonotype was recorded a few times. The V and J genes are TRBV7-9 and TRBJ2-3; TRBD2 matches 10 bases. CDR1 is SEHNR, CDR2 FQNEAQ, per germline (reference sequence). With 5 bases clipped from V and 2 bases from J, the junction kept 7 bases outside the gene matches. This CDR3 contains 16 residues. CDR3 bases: TGTGCCAGCAGCCCCCAAAGCGGGGGGGCCACAGATACGCAGTATTTT. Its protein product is CASSPQSGGATDTQYF.

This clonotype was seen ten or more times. The CDR3 region has the DNA TGTGCCAGCAGAAGACGACGGGACAGCTACACAGATACGCAGTATTTT. It encodes CASRRRRDSYTDTQYF. This chain connects TRBV27 to TRBJ2-3, with TRBD1 matching over 7 bases. With V trimmed by 6 bases and J by 2 bases, 11 bases remained unmatched. This CDR3 has 16 residues. Germline CDR1 MNHEY, CDR2 SMNVEV (reference sequence).

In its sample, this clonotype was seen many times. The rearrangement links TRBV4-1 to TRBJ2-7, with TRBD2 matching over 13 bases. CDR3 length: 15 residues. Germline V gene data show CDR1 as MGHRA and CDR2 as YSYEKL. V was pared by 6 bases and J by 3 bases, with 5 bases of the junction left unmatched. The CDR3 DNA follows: TGCGCCAGCAGTACGACTAGCGGGGGGCTCTACGAGCAGTACTTC. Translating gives CASSTTSGGLYEQYF.

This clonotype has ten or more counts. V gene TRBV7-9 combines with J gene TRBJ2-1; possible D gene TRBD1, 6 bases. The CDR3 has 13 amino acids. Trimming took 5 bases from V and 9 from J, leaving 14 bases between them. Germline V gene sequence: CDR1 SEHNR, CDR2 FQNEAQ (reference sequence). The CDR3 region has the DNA TGTGCCAGCAGCCCCACACAGGGTGCTGAGCAGTTCTTC. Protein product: CASSPTQGAEQFF.

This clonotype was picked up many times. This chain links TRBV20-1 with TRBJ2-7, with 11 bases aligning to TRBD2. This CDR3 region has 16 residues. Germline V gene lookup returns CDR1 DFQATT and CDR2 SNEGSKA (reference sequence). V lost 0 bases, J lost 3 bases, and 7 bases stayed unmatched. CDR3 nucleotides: TGCAGTGCTAGAGATCGTACTAGCGGGAGCTACTACGAGCAGTACTTC. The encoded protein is CSARDRTSGSYYEQYF.

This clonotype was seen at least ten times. CDR3 amino acids: CASSLGRFGDEQYF. DNA of the CDR3: TGTGCCAGCAGTTTAGGACGGTTCGGGGACGAGCAGTACTTC. V gene TRBV28 combines with J gene TRBJ2-7; D possibly corresponds to TRBD2 (5 bases). Trimming pared 2 bases from V and 5 bases from J, leaving 13 bases between. This CDR3 comprises 14 residues. Germline-derived CDR1 and CDR2 are MDHEN and SYDVKM. The full variable domain, with the rest looked up from reference TRBV28 and TRBJ2-7, is DVKVTQSSRYLVKRTGEKVFLECVQDMDHENMFWYRQDPGLGLRLIYFSYDVKMKEKGDIPEGYSVSREKKERFSLILESASTNQTSMYLCASSLGRFGDEQYFGPGTRLTVT.

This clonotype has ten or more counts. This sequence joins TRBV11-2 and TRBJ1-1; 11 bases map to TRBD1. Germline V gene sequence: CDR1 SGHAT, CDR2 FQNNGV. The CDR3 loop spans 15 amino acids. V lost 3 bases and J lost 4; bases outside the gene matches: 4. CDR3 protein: CASSLTDRGPTEAFF. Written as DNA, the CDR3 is TGTGCCAGCAGCTTGACGGACAGGGGGCCCACTGAAGCTTTCTTT.

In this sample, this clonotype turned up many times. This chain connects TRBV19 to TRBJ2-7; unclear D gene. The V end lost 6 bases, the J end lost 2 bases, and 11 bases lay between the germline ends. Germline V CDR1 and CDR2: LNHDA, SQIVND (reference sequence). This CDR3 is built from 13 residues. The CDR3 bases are TGTGCCAGTAGCACAGCCAGTACCTACGAGCAGTACTTC. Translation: CASSTASTYEQYF. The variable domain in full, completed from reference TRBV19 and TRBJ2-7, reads DGGITQSPKYLFRKEGQNVTLSCEQNLNHDAMYWYRQDPGQGLRLIYYSQIVNDFQKGDIAEGYSVSREKKESFPLTVTSAQKNPTAFYLCASSTASTYEQYFGPGTRLTVT.

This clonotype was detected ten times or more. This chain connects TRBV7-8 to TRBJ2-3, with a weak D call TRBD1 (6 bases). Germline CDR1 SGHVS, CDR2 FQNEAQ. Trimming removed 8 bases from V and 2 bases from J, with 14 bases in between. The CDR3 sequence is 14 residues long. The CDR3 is CASRQEPYTDTQYF. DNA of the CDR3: TGTGCCAGCCGACAGGAGCCCTACACAGATACGCAGTATTTT.

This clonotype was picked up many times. CDR3 in DNA: TGTGCCAGCAGCTTAGACAGGGGGCAGTTAGTGACAGATACGCAGTATTTT. As protein: CASSLDRGQLVTDTQYF. J is TRBJ2-3 and V is TRBV7-2; 9 nucleotides align to TRBD1. V lost 1 base, J lost 3 bases, and 8 bases stayed unmatched. This CDR3 is built from 17 residues. Per the germline V gene, CDR1 is SGHTA and CDR2 is FQGNSA.